This record covers a single T cell receptor (beta chain). The CDR3 is 14 residues long. CDR1 and CDR2 (germline): MNHEY, SVGAGI. With 4 bases clipped from V and 1 base from J, the junction kept 3 bases outside the gene matches. This specimen belongs to a study of blood T cell repertoires in COVID-19. Study-level background: Samples representing acute and convalescent COVID-19 were sourced from the United States, Italy and Spain.

Per the original methods: Estimates of nucleated cell counts were drawn from the amplification of reference gene primers. This table comes from immunoSEQ multiplex PCR, and its TCRdb copy is limited to in-frame clones, with some not included. Clonal size and the V and J genes are those of that table, whereas D and trimming came from the DNA. The sample consists of approximately 160,000 clones, approximately 81% of them appearing once. The material sequenced was peripheral blood. This TCR was sampled from a man between 18 and 29 years old with active or convalescent COVID-19. The V gene is TRBV6-5, the J gene TRBJ1-1, with TRBD1 identical over 7 bases. The chain's CDR3 is CASSLRGRNTEAFF. CDR3 nucleotides: TGTGCCAGCAGTTTAAGGGGGCGGAACACTGAAGCTTTCTTT.